The 8 T cell receptor beta chains reported below all come from one sample, sequenced in a study of T cell repertoires in cytomegalovirus infection. MiXCR, run by TCRdb on the reads, gives a single entry per CDR3 protein. Here the sample spans approximately 500,000 distinct CDR3 sequences, more than 30% being singletons. For these receptors, no antigen is known. Sequencing was performed on cultured PBMCs, taken from culture after CMV antigen stimulation. The receptors originated from a human donor in good health (CMV status not recorded). Some clones in this sample may be carry-over from other donors' samples.

This clonotype was counted only a few times. J is TRBJ2-7 and V is TRBV12-3 or TRBV12-4; possible D gene TRBD1, 6 bases. With 9 bases removed from V and 2 bases from J, the gap between germline ends came to 20 bases. The CDR3 has 15 amino acids. As DNA, the CDR3 is TGTGCCAGTCTATCCGGCACAGGGACAACCTACGAGCAGTACTTC. It translates to CASLSGTGTTYEQYF.

This clonotype was recorded at least ten times. The J gene is TRBJ2-1, the V gene TRBV7-2, with 7 bases that match TRBD2. Germline CDR1 SGHTA, CDR2 FQGNSA. This CDR3 contains 15 residues. J lost 4 bases, V lost 4 bases, and 7 bases had no gene match. In nucleotides, the CDR3 is TGTGCCAGCAGCTCCCAGGGCGGGAGTTACAATGAGCAGTTCTTC. Its protein product is CASSSQGGSYNEQFF.

This chain joins TRBV12-3 or TRBV12-4 and TRBJ1-1; D perhaps matches TRBD1 (6 bases). This CDR3 comprises 15 residues. V was cut by 0 bases and J by 5 bases, with 13 bases left in between. CDR3 DNA: TGTGCCAGCAGTTTAGCCGTTGGACAGACGACTGAAGCTTTCTTT. It yields the protein CASSLAVGQTTEAFF.

This clonotype occurred a few times. The CDR3, as DNA: TGCAGCGTCAAGGGCCTCCATCACAATGAGCAGTTCTTC. Translating it yields CSVKGLHHNEQFF. The genes are TRBV29-1 and TRBJ2-1; D is unclear. V lost 6 bases, J lost 5 bases, and 14 bases lay in between. Germline loops: CDR1 SQVTM, CDR2 ANQGSEA. The CDR3 runs to 13 residues.

This chain links TRBV11-3 with TRBJ2-1; D is unclear. V lost 1 base and J lost 8, with 6 bases in between. Germline V gives CDR1 SGHNT, CDR2 YENEEA. CDR3 length equals 12 residues. CDR3 in amino acids: CASSLASYEQFF. The CDR3 bases are TGTGCCAGCAGCTTAGCGTCCTATGAGCAGTTCTTC.

The chain uses TRBV30 and TRBJ1-1, with D hard to call. This CDR3 spans 11 amino acids. V lost 5 bases to trimming and J lost 5 bases, with 9 bases between them. Germline lookup yields CDR1 GTSNPN and CDR2 SVGIG (reference sequence). The DNA of the CDR3 is TGTGCCTGGGTAACCGGTACTGAAGCTTTCTTT. Its protein product is CAWVTGTEAFF.

This clonotype was detected many times. The V gene is TRBV7-2, the J gene TRBJ1-2, with D possibly matching TRBD1 (6 bases). CDR1 SGHTA and CDR2 FQGNSA come from the germline V gene. Trimming took 3 bases from V and 5 from J, leaving 13 bases between them. The CDR3 has 14 residues. The CDR3 here is CASSFGGRLYGYTF. CDR3 bases: TGTGCCAGCAGCTTCGGGGGGCGGTTGTATGGCTACACCTTC.

This chain's CDR3 is CASSPPTGGSYNEQFF. The DNA of the CDR3 is TGTGCCAGCTCACCACCCACAGGGGGATCCTACAATGAGCAGTTCTTC. V usage is TRBV18 and J usage is TRBJ2-1; TRBD1 matches 8 bases. V was pared by 0 bases and J by 1 base, with 2 bases of the junction left unmatched. The CDR3 contains 16 residues. Per germline, CDR1 KGHSH and CDR2 LQKENI.